This T cell receptor (beta chain) is drawn from a study of CDR3 diversity in severe acne. TCRdb called the PCR reads again in MiXCR, with one record for every CDR3 protein. The repertoire includes approximately 77,000 distinct CDR3 sequences, around 54% of them detected once, and roughly 10% sits in the top ten. Deletions cut 5 bases from V and 0 bases from J, with 8 bases between. Germline V gene lookup returns CDR1 SGHTS and CDR2 YDEGEE. This CDR3 region has 14 residues. This clonotype was observed many times. The chain employs TRBV5-8 and TRBJ2-2; D unresolved. The sample consisted of blood. This clonotype was sampled from a male donor with severe acne vulgaris. This CDR3 is CASSLTANTGELFF. For the CDR3, the DNA is TGTGCCAGCAGTTTAACGGCGAACACCGGGGAGCTGTTTTTT.